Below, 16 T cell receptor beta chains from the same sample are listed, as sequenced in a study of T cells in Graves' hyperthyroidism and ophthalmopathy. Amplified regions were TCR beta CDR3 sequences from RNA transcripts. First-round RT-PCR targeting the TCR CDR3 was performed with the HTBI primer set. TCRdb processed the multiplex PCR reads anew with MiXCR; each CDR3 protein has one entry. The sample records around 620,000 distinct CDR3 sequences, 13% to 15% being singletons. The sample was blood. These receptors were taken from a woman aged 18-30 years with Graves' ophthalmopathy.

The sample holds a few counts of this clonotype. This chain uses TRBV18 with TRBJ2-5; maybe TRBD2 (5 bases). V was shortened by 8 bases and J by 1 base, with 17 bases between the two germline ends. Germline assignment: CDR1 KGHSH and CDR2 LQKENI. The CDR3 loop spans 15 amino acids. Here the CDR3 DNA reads TGTGCCAGCAAAACGGCTAGCACGACCCAAGAGACCCAGTACTTC. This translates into CASKTASTTQETQYF. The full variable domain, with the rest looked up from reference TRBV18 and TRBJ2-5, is NAGVMQNPRHLVRRRGQEARLRCSPMKGHSHVYWYRQLPEEGLKFMVYLQKENIIDESGMPKERFSAEFPKEGPSILRIQQVVRGDSAAYFCASKTASTTQETQYFGPGTRLLVL.

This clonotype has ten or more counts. The DNA of the CDR3 is TGCAGCGTTGAAGGGGTGGGATTAAGCTCCTACAATGAGCAGTTCTTC. It is translated as CSVEGVGLSSYNEQFF. The chain links TRBV29-1 to TRBJ2-1; D is ambiguous. V lost 1 base and J 0 bases, leaving 13 bases between the germline ends. The CDR3 is 16 amino acids. From germline, CDR1 is SQVTM and CDR2 ANQGSEA.

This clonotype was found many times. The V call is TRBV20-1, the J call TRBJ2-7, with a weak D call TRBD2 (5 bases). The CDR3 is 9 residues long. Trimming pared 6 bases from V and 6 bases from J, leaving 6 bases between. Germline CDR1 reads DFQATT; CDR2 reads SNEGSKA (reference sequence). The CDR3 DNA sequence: TGCAGTGCGGGAGTCGAGCAGTACTTC. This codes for CSAGVEQYF.

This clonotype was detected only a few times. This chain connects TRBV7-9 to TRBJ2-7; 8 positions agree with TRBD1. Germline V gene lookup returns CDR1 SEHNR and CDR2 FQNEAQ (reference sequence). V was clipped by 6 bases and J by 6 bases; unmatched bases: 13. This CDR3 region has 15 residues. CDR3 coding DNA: TGTGCCAGCAGTGGGCAACAGGGGGACCTCGGCGAGCAGTACTTC. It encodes CASSGQQGDLGEQYF.

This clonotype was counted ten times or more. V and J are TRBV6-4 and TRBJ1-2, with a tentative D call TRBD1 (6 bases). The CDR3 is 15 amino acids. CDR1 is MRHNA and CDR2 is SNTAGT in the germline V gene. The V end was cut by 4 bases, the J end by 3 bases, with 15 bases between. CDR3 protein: CASSAAPGHYYGYTF. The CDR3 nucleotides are TGTGCCAGCAGTGCCGCTCCGGGACATTACTATGGCTACACCTTC.

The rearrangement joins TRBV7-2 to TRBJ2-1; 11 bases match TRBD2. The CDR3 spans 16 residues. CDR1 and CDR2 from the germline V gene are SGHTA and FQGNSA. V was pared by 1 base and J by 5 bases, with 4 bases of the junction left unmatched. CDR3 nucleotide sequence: TGTGCCAGCAGCTTAGGACTAGCGGGACTGCACAATGAGCAGTTCTTC. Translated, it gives CASSLGLAGLHNEQFF.

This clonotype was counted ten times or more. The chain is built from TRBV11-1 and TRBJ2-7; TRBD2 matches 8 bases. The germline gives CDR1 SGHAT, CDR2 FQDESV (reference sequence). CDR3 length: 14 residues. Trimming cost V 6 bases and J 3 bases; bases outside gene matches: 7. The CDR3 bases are TGTGCCAGCAGTGCCGCCGGGACTAGCTACGAGCAGTACTTC. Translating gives CASSAAGTSYEQYF.

As DNA, the CDR3 is TGTGCCAGTAGTCCAGGACAGGGGATCGTCGAGCAGTACTTC. This codes for CASSPGQGIVEQYF. The chain joins TRBV19 to TRBJ2-7; 9 bases are a match to TRBD1. The V gene's germline CDR1 is LNHDA and CDR2 SQIVND (reference sequence). The CDR3 sequence is 14 residues long. Trimming took 5 bases from V and 6 from J; bases not matched to a gene: 8.

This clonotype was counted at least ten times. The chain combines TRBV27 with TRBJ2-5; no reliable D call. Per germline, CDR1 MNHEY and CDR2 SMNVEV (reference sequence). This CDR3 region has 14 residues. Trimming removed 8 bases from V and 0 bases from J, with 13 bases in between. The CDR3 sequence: CASALFGNQETQYF. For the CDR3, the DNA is TGTGCCAGCGCCTTATTCGGAAACCAAGAGACCCAGTACTTC.

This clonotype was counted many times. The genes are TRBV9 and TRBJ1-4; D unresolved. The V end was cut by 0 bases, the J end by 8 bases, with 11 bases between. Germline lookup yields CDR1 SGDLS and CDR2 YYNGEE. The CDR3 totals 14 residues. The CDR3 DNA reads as TGTGCCAGCAGCGTAGCTGACCAGGAGGAAAAACTGTTTTTT. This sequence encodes CASSVADQEEKLFF. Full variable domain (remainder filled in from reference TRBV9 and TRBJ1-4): DSGVTQTPKHLITATGQRVTLRCSPRSGDLSVYWYQQSLDQGLQFLIQYYNGEERAKGNILERFSAQQFPDLHSELNLSSLELGDSALYFCASSVADQEEKLFFGSGTQLSVL.

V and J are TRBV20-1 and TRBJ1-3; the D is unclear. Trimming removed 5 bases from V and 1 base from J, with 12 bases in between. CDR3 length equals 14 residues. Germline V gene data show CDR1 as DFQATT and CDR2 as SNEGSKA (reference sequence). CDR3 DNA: TGCAGTGCTCGCAAGACCCTTTCTGGAAACACCATATATTTT. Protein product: CSARKTLSGNTIYF.

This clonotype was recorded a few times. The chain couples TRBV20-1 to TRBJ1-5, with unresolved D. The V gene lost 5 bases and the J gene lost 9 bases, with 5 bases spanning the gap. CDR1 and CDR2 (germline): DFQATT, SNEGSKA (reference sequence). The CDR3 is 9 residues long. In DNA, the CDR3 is TGCAGTGCTGGGTTGCCCCAGCATTTT. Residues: CSAGLPQHF.

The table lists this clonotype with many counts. The CDR3 DNA follows: TGTGCCAGTAGTACTGGTTCCGAGCAGTACTTC. Residues: CASSTGSEQYF. The chain links TRBV19 to TRBJ2-7; D gene ambiguous. CDR1 and CDR2 from the germline V gene are LNHDA and SQIVND (reference sequence). CDR3 length: 11 amino acids. V lost 4 bases and J 6 bases, leaving 7 bases between the germline ends.

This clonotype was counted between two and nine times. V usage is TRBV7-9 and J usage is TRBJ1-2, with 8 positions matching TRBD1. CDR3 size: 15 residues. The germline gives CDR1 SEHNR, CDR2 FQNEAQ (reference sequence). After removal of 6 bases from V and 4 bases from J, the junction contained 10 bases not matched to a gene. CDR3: CASRQPGQEIYGYTF. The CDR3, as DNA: TGTGCCAGCAGACAACCGGGACAGGAGATCTATGGCTACACCTTC.

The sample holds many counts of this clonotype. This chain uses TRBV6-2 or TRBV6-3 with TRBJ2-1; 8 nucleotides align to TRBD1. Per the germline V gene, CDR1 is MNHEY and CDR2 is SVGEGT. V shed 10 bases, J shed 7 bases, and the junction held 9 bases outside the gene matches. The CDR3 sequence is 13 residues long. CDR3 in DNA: TGTGCCACGAGGACAGGGCCTAGGAATGAGCAGTTCTTC. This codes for CATRTGPRNEQFF.

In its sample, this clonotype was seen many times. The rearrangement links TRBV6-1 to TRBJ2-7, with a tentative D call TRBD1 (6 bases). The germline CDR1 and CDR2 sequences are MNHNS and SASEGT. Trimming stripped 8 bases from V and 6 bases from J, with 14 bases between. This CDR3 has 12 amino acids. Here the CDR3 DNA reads TGTGCCAGCCGAGGGGGAAATCGCGAGCAGTACTTC. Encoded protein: CASRGGNREQYF.